The text below deals with one T cell receptor beta chain. Every TCR cDNA molecule carried a tag that served as a unique molecular identifier. Using its own MiXCR run on the 5' RACE reads, TCRdb lists one record per CDR3 protein. This repertoire shows tens of thousands of distinct CDR3 sequences, over 9.5% found once; its top ten account for around 4.6%. The CDR3 loop spans 13 amino acids. CDR1 is LGHDT, CDR2 YNNKEL, per germline (reference sequence). The V and J ends lost 6 bases and 7 bases respectively, with 10 bases between them. As for time point: sample taken at primary tumor resection. Unsorted samples of tumor, nontumor lung or frozen PBMC had their whole RNA sequenced. The sample originates from a study of spatial heterogeneity in lung cancer.

The chain links TRBV3-1 to TRBJ1-6; D perhaps matches TRBD1 (5 bases). Sequencing used PBMCs, obtained at surgery. This TCR came from a male donor with early-stage non-small cell lung cancer. Here the CDR3 DNA reads TGTGCCAGCAGACCCGGGACCAATTCACCCCTCCACTTT. It translates to CASRPGTNSPLHF.